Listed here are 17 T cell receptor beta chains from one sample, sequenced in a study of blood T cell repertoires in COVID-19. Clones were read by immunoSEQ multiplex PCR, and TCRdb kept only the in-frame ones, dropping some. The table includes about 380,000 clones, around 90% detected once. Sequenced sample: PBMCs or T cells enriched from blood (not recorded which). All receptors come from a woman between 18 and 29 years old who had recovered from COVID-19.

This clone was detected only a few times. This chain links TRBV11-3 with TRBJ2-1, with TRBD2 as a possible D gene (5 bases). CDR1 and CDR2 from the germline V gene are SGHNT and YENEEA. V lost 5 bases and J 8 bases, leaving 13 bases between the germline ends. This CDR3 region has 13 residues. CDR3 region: CASSATSVDEQFF. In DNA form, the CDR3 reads TGTGCCAGCAGCGCCACTAGTGTGGATGAGCAGTTCTTC.

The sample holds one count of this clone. CDR3 region: CATSDGGQLNEQFF. The CDR3, as DNA: TGTGCCACCAGTGACGGGGGACAGCTAAATGAGCAGTTCTTC. The V and J genes are TRBV24-1 and TRBJ2-1; weak D call: TRBD1 (7 bases). The germline V gene encodes CDR1 KGHDR and CDR2 SFDVKD. The CDR3 is 14 residues long. Trimming removed 4 bases at V and 7 bases at J, with 13 bases between.

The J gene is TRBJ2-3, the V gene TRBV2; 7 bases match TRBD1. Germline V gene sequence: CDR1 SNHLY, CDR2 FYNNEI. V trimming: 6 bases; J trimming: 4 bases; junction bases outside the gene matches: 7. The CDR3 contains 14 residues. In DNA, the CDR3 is TGTGCCAGCAGCACAGGGGCAGTTGCAGATACGCAGTATTTT. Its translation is CASSTGAVADTQYF. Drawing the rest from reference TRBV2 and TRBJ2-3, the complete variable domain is EPEVTQTPSHQVTQMGQEVILRCVPISNHLYFYWYRQILGQKVEFLVSFYNNEISEKSEIFDDQFSVERPDGSNFTLKIRSTKLEDSAMYFCASSTGAVADTQYFGPGTRLTVL.

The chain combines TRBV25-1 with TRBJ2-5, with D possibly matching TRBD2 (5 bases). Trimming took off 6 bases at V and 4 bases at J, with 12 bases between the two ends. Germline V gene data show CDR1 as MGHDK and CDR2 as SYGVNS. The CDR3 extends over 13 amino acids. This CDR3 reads CASSLAGGETQYF. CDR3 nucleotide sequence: TGTGCCAGCAGCCTTGCGGGTGGAGAGACCCAGTACTTC. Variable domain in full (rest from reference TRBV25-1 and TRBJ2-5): EADIYQTPRYLVIGTGKKITLECSQTMGHDKMYWYQQDPGMELHLIHYSYGVNSTEKGDLSSESTVSRIRTEHFPLTLESARPSHTSQYLCASSLAGGETQYFGPGTRLLVL.

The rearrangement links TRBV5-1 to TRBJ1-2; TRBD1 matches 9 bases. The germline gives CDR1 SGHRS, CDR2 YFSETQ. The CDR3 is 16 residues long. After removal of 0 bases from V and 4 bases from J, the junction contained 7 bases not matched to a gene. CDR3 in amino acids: CASSLDAGTGIYGYTF. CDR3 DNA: TGCGCCAGCAGCTTGGATGCCGGGACAGGGATCTATGGCTACACCTTC.

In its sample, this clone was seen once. The CDR3 bases are TGCGCCAGCAGCCTGGACAGGGGGGGTAGTGGGACCCAGTACTTC. Translation gives CASSLDRGGSGTQYF. The chain carries TRBV5-1 and TRBJ2-5, with 10 bases aligning to TRBD1. The CDR3 runs 15 residues. J lost 7 bases, V lost 4 bases, and 10 bases had no gene match. Germline V gene lookup returns CDR1 SGHRS and CDR2 YFSETQ.

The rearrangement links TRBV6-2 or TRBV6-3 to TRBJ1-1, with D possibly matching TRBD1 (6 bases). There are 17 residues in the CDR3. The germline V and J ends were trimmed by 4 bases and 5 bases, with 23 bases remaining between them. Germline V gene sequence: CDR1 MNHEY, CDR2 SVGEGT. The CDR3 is CASSFSTGHLWGTEAFF. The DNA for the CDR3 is TGTGCCAGCAGTTTCTCAACGGGACACCTATGGGGAACTGAAGCTTTCTTT.

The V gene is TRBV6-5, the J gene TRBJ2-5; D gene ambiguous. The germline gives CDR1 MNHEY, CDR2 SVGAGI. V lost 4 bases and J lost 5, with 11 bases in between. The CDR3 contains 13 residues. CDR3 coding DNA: TGTGCCAGCAGTTTTTCTCCCCGGGAGACCCAGTACTTC. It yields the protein CASSFSPRETQYF.

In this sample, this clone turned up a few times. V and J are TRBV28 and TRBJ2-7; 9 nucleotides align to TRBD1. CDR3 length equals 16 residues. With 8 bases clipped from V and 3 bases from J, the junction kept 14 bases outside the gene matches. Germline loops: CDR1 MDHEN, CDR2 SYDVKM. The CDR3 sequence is CASRPLSQGALYEQYF. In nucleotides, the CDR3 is TGTGCCAGCCGTCCCCTTTCACAGGGGGCTCTCTACGAGCAGTACTTC.

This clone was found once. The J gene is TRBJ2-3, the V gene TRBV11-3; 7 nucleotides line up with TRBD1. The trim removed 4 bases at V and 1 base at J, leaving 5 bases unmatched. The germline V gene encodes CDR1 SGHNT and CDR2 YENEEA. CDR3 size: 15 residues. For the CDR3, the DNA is TGTGCCAGCAGCTCGGGACAGTATGGCACAGATACGCAGTATTTT. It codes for CASSSGQYGTDTQYF.

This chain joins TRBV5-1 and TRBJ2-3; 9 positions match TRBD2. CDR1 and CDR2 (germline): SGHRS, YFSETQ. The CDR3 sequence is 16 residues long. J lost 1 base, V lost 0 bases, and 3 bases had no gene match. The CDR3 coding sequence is TGCGCCAGCAGCTTGGGGTCTAGCGGGGGCACAGATACGCAGTATTTT. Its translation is CASSLGSSGGTDTQYF.

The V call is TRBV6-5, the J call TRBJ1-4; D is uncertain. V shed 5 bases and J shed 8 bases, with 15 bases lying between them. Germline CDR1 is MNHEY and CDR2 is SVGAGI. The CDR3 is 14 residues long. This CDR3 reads CASSRTRVGEKLFF. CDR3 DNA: TGTGCCAGCAGTCGGACGCGGGTTGGGGAAAAACTGTTTTTT.

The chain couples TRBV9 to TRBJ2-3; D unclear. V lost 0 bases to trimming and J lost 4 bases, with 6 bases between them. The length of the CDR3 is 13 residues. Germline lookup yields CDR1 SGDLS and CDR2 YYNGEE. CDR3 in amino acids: CASSVEAPDTQYF. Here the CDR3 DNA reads TGTGCCAGCAGCGTAGAAGCCCCAGATACGCAGTATTTT.

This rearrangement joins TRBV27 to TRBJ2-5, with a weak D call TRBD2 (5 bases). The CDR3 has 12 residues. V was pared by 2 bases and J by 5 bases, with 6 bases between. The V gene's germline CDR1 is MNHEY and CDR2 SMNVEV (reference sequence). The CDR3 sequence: CASSLRGETQYF. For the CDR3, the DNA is TGTGCCAGCAGTTTAAGAGGGGAGACCCAGTACTTC.

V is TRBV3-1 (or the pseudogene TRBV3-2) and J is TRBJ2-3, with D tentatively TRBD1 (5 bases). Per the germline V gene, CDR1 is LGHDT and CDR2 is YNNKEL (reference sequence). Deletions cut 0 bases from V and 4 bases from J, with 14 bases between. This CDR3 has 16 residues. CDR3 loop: CASSQDQIKGADTQYF. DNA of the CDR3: TGTGCCAGCAGCCAAGATCAGATTAAAGGGGCAGATACGCAGTATTTT.

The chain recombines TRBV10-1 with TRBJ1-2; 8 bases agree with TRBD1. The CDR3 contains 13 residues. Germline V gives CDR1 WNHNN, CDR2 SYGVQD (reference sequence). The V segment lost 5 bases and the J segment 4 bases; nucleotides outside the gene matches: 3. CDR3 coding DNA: TGCGCCAGCAGTCCGGACAGGGTCTATGGCTACACCTTC. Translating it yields CASSPDRVYGYTF.

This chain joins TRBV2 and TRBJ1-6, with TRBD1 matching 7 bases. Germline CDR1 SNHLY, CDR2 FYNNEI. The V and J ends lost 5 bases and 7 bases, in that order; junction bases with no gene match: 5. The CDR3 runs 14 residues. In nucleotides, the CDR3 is TGTGCCAGCAGTTCCGGGACAGAGAATTCACCCCTCCACTTT. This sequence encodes CASSSGTENSPLHF. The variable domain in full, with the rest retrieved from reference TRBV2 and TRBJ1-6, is EPEVTQTPSHQVTQMGQEVILRCVPISNHLYFYWYRQILGQKVEFLVSFYNNEISEKSEIFDDQFSVERPDGSNFTLKIRSTKLEDSAMYFCASSSGTENSPLHFGNGTRLTVT.